The present entry profiles one T cell receptor (beta chain) with its context. Original analysis: Researchers report that nucleated cell counts were estimated from reference gene primer amplification. The data were produced by immunoSEQ multiplex PCR, yet TCRdb's version contains in-frame clones alone and is incomplete. The V and J calls and the clone size are those of that table, but D and trimming were determined from the DNA. The data contain under 200,000 clones, around 84% of them singletons. This sample is part of a study of blood T cell repertoires in COVID-19. Study context: COVID-19 samples, acute and convalescent, were from the United States, Italy and Spain. T cells, B-cell-depleted T cells, or PBMCs provided the cDNA or gDNA that served as material.

The TCR comes from a middle-aged man with active or convalescent COVID-19. Specimen: peripheral blood.

The CDR3 loop is CASSLATTTDTQYF. CDR3 nucleotides: TGTGCCAGCAGCTTAGCCACTACAACAGATACGCAGTATTTT. The V call is TRBV11-3, the J call TRBJ2-3, with D unclear. Germline assignment: CDR1 SGHNT and CDR2 YENEEA. The CDR3 covers 14 residues. V gave up 1 base and J gave up 3 bases, with 8 bases separating them.